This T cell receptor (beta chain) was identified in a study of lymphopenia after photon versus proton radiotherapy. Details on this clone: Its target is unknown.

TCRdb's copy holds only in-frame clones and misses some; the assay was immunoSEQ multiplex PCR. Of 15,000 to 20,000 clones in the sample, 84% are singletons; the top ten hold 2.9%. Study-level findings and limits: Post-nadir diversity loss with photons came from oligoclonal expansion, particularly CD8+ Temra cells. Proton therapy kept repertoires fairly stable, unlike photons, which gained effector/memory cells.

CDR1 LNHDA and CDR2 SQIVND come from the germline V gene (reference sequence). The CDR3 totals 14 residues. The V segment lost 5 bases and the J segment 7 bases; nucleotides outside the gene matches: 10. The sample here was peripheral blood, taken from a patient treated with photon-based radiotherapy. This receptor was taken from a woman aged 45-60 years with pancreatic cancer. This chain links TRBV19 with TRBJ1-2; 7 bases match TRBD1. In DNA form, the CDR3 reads TGTGCCAGTAGTTCTTCGACAGGGACTCGTGGCTACACCTTC. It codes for CASSSSTGTRGYTF.